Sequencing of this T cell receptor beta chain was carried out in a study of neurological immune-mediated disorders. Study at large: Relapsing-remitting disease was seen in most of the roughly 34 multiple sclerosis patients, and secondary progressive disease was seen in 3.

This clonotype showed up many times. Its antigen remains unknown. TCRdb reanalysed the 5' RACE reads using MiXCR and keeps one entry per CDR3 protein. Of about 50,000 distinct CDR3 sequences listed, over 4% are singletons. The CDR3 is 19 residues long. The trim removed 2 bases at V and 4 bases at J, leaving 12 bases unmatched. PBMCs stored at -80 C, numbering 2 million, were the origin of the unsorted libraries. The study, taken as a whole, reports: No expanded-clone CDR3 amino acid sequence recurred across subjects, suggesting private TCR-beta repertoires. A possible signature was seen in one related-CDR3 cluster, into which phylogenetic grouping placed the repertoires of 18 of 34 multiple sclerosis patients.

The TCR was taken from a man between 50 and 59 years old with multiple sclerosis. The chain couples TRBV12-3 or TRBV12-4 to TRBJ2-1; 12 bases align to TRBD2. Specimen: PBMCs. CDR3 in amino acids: CASSLKASPGLAGYNEQFF. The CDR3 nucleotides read TGTGCCAGCAGTTTAAAGGCGTCCCCGGGACTAGCGGGTTACAATGAGCAGTTCTTC.